This entry describes one T cell receptor beta chain. What it binds is not known. The sample is drawn from a study of T cell responses to AZD1222 COVID-19 vaccine. From germline, CDR1 is SGHRS and CDR2 YFSETQ. CDR3 length: 13 residues. The V end lost 7 bases, the J end lost 7 bases, and 15 bases lay between the germline ends. Study results and limitations: CD4 TCRs linked to vaccination spanned spike, dominating at 160-218 and 743-854. Most donors were white British, females outnumbered males, and clonal diversity was possibly underestimated. When two AZD1222 doses had been given, Spike-specific TCR breadth and depth rose.

The repertoire was sequenced with immunoSEQ multiplex PCR; TCRdb's copy has only in-frame clones and lacks some. The data hold 150,000 to 200,000 clones, with 94% observed a single time. This TCR came from an adult who received the AZD1222 COVID-19 vaccine. This sequence joins TRBV5-1 and TRBJ1-5, with D perhaps TRBD1 (5 bases). The sample here was peripheral blood, taken 28 days after the second AZD1222 dose. The CDR3 sequence is CASSPGRDQPQHF. In DNA, the CDR3 is TGCGCCAGCTCCCCGGGGAGGGACCAGCCCCAGCATTTT. Using reference TRBV5-1 and TRBJ1-5 for the parts outside the CDR3, the full variable domain is KAGVTQTPRYLIKTRGQQVTLSCSPISGHRSVSWYQQTPGQGLQFLFEYFSETQRNKGNFPGRFSGRQFSNSRSEMNVSTLELGDSALYLCASSPGRDQPQHFGDGTRLSIL.